This T cell receptor beta chain was sequenced during a study of blood T cell repertoires in COVID-19. Study in general: Spain, Italy and the United States supplied samples that represented acute and convalescent COVID-19. T cells, B-cell-depleted T cells, or PBMCs provided the cDNA or gDNA that served as material.

In the original processing: The authors estimated nucleated cell counts from reference gene primer amplification. The method was immunoSEQ multiplex PCR; TCRdb's version includes in-frame clones alone and lacks a portion of them. The D gene and trimming were derived from the DNA, and the V and J assignments and clone size from that table. The sample lists fewer than 200,000 clones, around 90% occurring once. Germline V gives CDR1 MDHEN, CDR2 SYDVKM. The V gene lost 10 bases and the J gene lost 2 bases, with 21 bases spanning the gap. CDR3 length equals 16 residues. This TCR was sampled from a woman aged 18-29 years who had recovered from COVID-19. Material for sequencing was PBMCs or T cells enriched from blood (not recorded which). This chain connects TRBV28 to TRBJ2-1, with D possibly matching TRBD1 (6 bases). The CDR3 loop is CATWELGGAAYNEQFF. The CDR3, as DNA: TGTGCCACCTGGGAGCTTGGGGGCGCCGCCTACAATGAGCAGTTCTTC.